This TCR beta chain was recovered during a study of cytomegalovirus exposure and HLA in healthy donors. In germline, CDR1 is SGHRS, CDR2 YFSETQ. This CDR3 contains 16 residues. Trimming stripped 0 bases from V and 2 bases from J, with 9 bases between. PCR was performed using 60 Vbeta and 13 Jbeta primers. Repertoires were generated with immunoSEQ multiplex PCR, while TCRdb's copy carries only in-frame clones and drops some. Among some 150,000 clones listed, around 79% were seen once. The chain is built from TRBV5-1 and TRBJ2-6, with D maybe TRBD1 (6 bases). Source material: PBMCs. This receptor was taken from a human donor in good health. CDR3 nucleotides: TGCGCCAGCAGCTTGGACGGGACAACTGGGGCCAACGTCCTGACTTTC. Residues: CASSLDGTTGANVLTF.